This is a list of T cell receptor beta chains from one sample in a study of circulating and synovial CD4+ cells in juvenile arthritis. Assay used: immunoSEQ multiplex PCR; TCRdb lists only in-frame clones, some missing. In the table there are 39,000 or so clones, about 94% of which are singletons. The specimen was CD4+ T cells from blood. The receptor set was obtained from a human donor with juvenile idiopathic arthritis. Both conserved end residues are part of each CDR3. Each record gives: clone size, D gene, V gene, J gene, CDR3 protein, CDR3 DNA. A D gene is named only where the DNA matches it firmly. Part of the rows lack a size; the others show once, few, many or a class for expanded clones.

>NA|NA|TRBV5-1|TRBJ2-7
CASSYIGGEGHEQYF
TGCGCCAGCAGCTACATCGGAGGGGAAGGCCACGAGCAGTACTTC
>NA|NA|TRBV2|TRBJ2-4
CASRRATQGNIQYF
TGTGCCAGCAGAAGGGCCACCCAGGGGAACATTCAGTACTTC
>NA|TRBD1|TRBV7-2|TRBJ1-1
CASTAQGARTEAFF
TGTGCCAGCACCGCTCAGGGGGCGCGAACTGAAGCTTTCTTT
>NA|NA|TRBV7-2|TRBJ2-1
CASSLVTVSNYNEQFF
TGTGCCAGCAGCTTAGTTACAGTCAGTAACTACAATGAGCAGTTCTTC
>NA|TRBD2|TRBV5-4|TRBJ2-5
CASSRTGPGLAGIVETQYF
TGTGCCAGCAGCCGTACAGGACCGGGACTAGCGGGGATAGTAGAGACCCAGTACTTC
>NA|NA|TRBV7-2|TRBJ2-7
CASSFRGDLFYEQYF
TGTGCCAGCAGCTTCAGGGGGGACTTATTCTACGAGCAGTACTTC
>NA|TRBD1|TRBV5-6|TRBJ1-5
CASSFWTGRGQPQHF
TGTGCCAGCAGCTTCTGGACAGGGCGGGGACAGCCCCAGCATTTT
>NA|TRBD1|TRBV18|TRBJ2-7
CASSPRQGYEQYF
TGTGCCAGCTCACCGAGACAGGGCTACGAGCAGTACTTC
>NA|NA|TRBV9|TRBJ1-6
CASSVAGSNSPLHF
TGTGCCAGCAGCGTAGCGGGGAGTAATTCCCCCCTCCACTTT
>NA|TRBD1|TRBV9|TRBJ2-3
CASSTSRQGRTDTQYF
TGTGCCAGCAGCACTTCGAGACAGGGGAGAACAGATACGCAGTATTTT
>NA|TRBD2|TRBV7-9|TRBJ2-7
CASSPGGGLSERF
TGTGCCAGCAGCCCTGGCGGGGGTTTAAGTGAAAGATTC
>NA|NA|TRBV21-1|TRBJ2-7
CASSKDEDRGISYEQYF
TGTGCCAGCAGCAAAGACGAGGACAGGGGGATTTCCTACGAGCAGTACTTC
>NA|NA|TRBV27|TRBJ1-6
CASSFGGSYNSPLHF
TGTGCCAGCAGTTTCGGGGGCTCCTATAATTCACCCCTCCACTTT
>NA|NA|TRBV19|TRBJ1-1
CASSSGGRNTEAFF
TGTGCCAGTAGCAGCGGAGGGCGCAACACTGAAGCTTTCTTT
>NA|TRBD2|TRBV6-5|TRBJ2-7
CASRSGGATYEQYF
TGTGCCAGCAGGAGCGGGGGGGCAACCTACGAGCAGTACTTC
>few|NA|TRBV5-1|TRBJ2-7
CASSSRDNYEQYF
TGCGCCAGCAGCTCCCGGGACAACTACGAGCAGTACTTC
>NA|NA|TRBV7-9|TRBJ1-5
CASSKKGVDSNQPQHF
TGTGCCAGCAGCAAAAAAGGGGTTGATAGCAATCAGCCCCAGCATTTT
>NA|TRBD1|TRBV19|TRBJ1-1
CASSPQGGNTEAFF
TGTGCCAGTAGTCCTCAGGGGGGGAACACTGAAGCTTTCTTT
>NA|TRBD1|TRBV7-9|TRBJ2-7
CASSSQGARVYEQYF
TGTGCCAGCAGCTCGCAGGGGGCGCGGGTTTACGAGCAGTACTTC
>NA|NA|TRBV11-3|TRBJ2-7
CASSLGRGVSYEQYF
TGTGCCAGCAGCTTAGGCAGGGGCGTAAGCTACGAGCAGTACTTC
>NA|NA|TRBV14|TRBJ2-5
CASRTGPRRETQYF
TGTGCCAGCAGGACTGGTCCGCGCAGAGAGACCCAGTACTTC
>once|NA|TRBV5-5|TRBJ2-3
CASSLMTSTDTQYF
TGTGCCAGCAGCTTGATGACTAGCACAGATACGCAGTATTTT
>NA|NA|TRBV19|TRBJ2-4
CASRTTSTGNIQYF
TGTGCCAGTAGAACAACCTCGACTGGAAACATTCAGTACTTC
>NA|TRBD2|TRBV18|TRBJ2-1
CASSPVRLAGGRDYNEQFF
TGTGCCAGCTCACCCGTCCGGCTAGCGGGGGGCCGGGACTACAATGAGCAGTTCTTC
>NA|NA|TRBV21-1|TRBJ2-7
CASSKEGRGPSYEQYF
TGTGCCAGCAGCAAAGAGGGCAGGGGGCCCTCCTACGAGCAGTACTTC
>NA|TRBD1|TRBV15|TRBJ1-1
CATSMYRGMDTEAFF
TGTGCCACCAGCATGTACAGGGGGATGGACACTGAAGCTTTCTTT
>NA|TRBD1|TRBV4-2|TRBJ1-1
CASSRDRDKAFF
TGTGCCAGCAGCCGGGACAGGGATAAAGCTTTCTTT
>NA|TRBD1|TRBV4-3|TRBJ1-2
CASSPGTGGAGYGYTF
TGCGCCAGCAGCCCGGGGACAGGGGGCGCAGGCTATGGCTACACCTTC
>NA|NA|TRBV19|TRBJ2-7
CASSIDRGSYYEQYF
TGTGCCAGTAGTATAGATAGGGGATCCTACTACGAGCAGTACTTC
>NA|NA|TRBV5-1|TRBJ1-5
CASSLGSGEQPQHF
TGCGCCAGCAGCTTGGGCTCAGGGGAACAGCCCCAGCATTTT
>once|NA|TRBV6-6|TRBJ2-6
CASSQPGTNVLTF
TGTGCCAGCAGCCAACCGGGGACTAACGTCCTGACTTTC
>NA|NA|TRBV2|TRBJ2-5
CASSELGRETQYF
TGTGCCAGCAGTGAACTAGGAAGAGAGACCCAGTACTTC
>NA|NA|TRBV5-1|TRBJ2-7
CASSLESIYEQYF
TGCGCCAGCAGCTTGGAATCTATCTACGAGCAGTACTTC
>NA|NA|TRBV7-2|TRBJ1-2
CASSLIAENGYTF
TGTGCCAGCAGCTTAATAGCGGAAAATGGCTACACCTTC
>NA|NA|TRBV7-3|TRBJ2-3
CASSPTGSDTQYF
TGTGCCAGCAGCCCCACCGGTTCAGATACGCAGTATTTT
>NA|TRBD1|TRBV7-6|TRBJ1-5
CASSPGQGSNQPQHF
TGTGCCAGCAGCCCTGGACAGGGGAGCAATCAGCCCCAGCATTTT
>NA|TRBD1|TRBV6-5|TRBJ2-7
CASSPDRGSYEQYF
TGTGCCAGCAGCCCCGACAGGGGTTCCTACGAGCAGTACTTC
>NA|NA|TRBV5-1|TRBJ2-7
CASSLEGDFREQYF
TGCGCCAGCAGCTTGGAAGGGGACTTTCGCGAGCAGTACTTC
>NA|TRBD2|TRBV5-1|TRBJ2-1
CASSLAGGFNEQFF
TGCGCCAGCAGCTTAGCGGGGGGGTTCAATGAGCAGTTCTTC
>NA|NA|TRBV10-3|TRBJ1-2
CAISPDIGGYTF
TGTGCCATCAGCCCCGACATTGGGGGCTACACCTTC
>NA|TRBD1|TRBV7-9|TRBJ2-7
CASSPSGQGSYEQYF
TGTGCCAGCAGCCCATCGGGACAGGGAAGCTACGAGCAGTACTTC
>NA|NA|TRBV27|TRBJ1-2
CASSRAGQALIYGYTF
TGTGCCAGCAGTCGGGCAGGGCAAGCCCTTATCTATGGCTACACCTTC
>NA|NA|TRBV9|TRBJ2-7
CASIRGFDYEQYF
TGTGCCAGCATCAGGGGCTTCGACTACGAGCAGTACTTC
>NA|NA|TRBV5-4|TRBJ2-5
CASSSSGRQSQETQYF
TGTGCCAGCAGCTCCAGCGGAAGGCAATCCCAAGAGACCCAGTACTTC
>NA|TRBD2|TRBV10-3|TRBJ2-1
CAISESGLAAEGEQFF
TGTGCCATCAGTGAGTCGGGACTAGCGGCCGAGGGTGAGCAGTTCTTC
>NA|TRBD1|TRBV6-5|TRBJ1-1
CASSSPGQSTEAFF
TGTGCCAGCAGTTCCCCGGGACAGTCTACTGAAGCTTTCTTT
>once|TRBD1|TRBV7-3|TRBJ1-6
CASSLGTVNSPLHF
TGTGCCAGCAGCTTAGGGACAGTTAATTCACCCCTCCACTTT
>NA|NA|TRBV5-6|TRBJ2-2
CASSGGAGAYTGELFF
TGTGCCAGCAGCGGAGGGGCGGGGGCCTACACCGGGGAGCTGTTTTTT
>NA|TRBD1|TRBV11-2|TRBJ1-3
CASSPEPGTGVTIYF
TGTGCCAGCAGCCCCGAGCCCGGGACAGGGGTGACCATATATTTT
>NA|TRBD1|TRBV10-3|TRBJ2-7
CAISGTGEHEQYF
TGTGCCATCAGCGGGACAGGGGAACACGAGCAGTACTTC
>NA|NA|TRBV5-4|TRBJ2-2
CANSLDKRANTGELFF
TGTGCCAACAGCTTAGATAAGCGGGCAAACACCGGGGAGCTGTTTTTT
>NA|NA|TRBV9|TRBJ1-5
CASILPRHSLSNQPQHF
TGTGCCAGCATCTTACCCAGACATTCTTTAAGCAATCAGCCCCAGCATTTT
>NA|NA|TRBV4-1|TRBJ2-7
CASSQEGRANYEQYF
TGCGCCAGCAGCCAAGAAGGGAGAGCGAACTACGAGCAGTACTTC
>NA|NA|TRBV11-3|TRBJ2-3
CASSHPITDTQYF
TGTGCCAGCAGCCACCCTATCACAGATACGCAGTATTTT
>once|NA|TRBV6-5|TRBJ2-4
CASSPREIAKNIQYF
TGTGCCAGCAGTCCCAGGGAAATTGCCAAAAACATTCAGTACTTC